The next 13 T cell receptor beta chains were all read from a single sample in a study of T cells in tuberculosis. Profiled with immunoSEQ multiplex PCR; TCRdb holds only in-frame clones, not every one. Of about 24,000 clones listed, nearly 97% were seen once; the top ten hold about 8.6%. Sequencing was carried out using PBMCs. The receptors derive from a donor under 30 with latent tuberculosis or without tuberculosis infection.

CDR3 sequence reads: CASSPLASSNYGYTF. In DNA, the CDR3 is TGTGCCAGCAGCCCCCTAGCCAGCTCTAACTATGGCTACACCTTC. The chain uses TRBV5-4 and TRBJ1-2, with D unresolved. The CDR3 is 15 amino acids. The germline V gene has CDR1 SGHNT and CDR2 YYREEE (reference sequence). The germline V and J ends were trimmed by 4 bases and 0 bases, with 13 bases remaining between them.

The rearrangement joins TRBV27 to TRBJ1-2; TRBD1 agrees at 8 bases. CDR3 size: 15 residues. With V trimmed by 2 bases and J by 6 bases, 8 bases remained unmatched. Per the germline V gene, CDR1 is MNHEY and CDR2 is SMNVEV (reference sequence). The CDR3 coding sequence is TGTGCCAGCAGTTTACCGAATGCGGGACAGGATGGCTACACCTTC. Protein: CASSLPNAGQDGYTF.

The rearrangement links TRBV19 to TRBJ1-4; D perhaps matches TRBD1 (6 bases). The CDR3 extends over 15 amino acids. V dropped 5 bases and J dropped 5 bases, with 15 bases sitting between them. Germline CDR1 reads LNHDA; CDR2 reads SQIVND (reference sequence). The CDR3 loop reads CASSRDRPGNEKLFF. As DNA, the CDR3 is TGTGCCAGTAGTCGCGACAGGCCAGGGAATGAAAAACTGTTTTTT.

The V and J genes are TRBV2 and TRBJ2-1; 11 bases map to TRBD2. Germline V lookup: CDR1 SNHLY, CDR2 FYNNEI. The CDR3 has 15 residues. The V gene end was trimmed by 3 bases and the J gene end by 10 bases; junction bases not matched to a gene: 8. The CDR3 nucleotides are TGTGCCAGCAGTGACAGGACTAGCGGGCGGGGGGAGCAGTTCTTC. Amino acids: CASSDRTSGRGEQFF.

The V call is TRBV6-5, the J call TRBJ2-7, with D possibly matching TRBD1 (6 bases). This CDR3 is built from 13 residues. V lost 2 bases, J lost 5 bases, and 10 bases lay in between. CDR1 is MNHEY and CDR2 is SVGAGI in the germline V gene. CDR3 in amino acids: CASSYGRGDEQYV. DNA for the CDR3: TGTGCCAGCAGTTACGGCAGGGGCGACGAGCAGTACGTC.

This chain links TRBV2 with TRBJ1-1; D gene uncertain. The germline V and J ends were trimmed by 7 bases and 1 base, with 13 bases remaining between them. The germline gives CDR1 SNHLY, CDR2 FYNNEI. CDR3 size: 14 residues. The CDR3 loop reads CASIQARGNTEAFF. CDR3 nucleotides: TGTGCCAGCATCCAAGCGCGGGGGAACACTGAAGCTTTCTTT.

The V and J genes are TRBV5-6 and TRBJ1-4, with TRBD1 identical over 7 bases. The V and J ends lost 3 bases and 3 bases, in that order; junction bases with no gene match: 8. This CDR3 contains 16 residues. CDR1 is SGHDT, CDR2 YYEEEE, per germline. Here the CDR3 reads CASSWTLGGSNEKLFF. CDR3 bases: TGTGCCAGCAGCTGGACCTTAGGGGGCTCTAATGAAAAACTGTTTTTT.

The V call is TRBV30, the J call TRBJ1-1; D not certain. In germline, CDR1 is GTSNPN, CDR2 SVGIG (reference sequence). V lost 3 bases and J 5 bases, leaving 10 bases between the germline ends. This CDR3 region has 12 residues. CDR3 amino acids: CAWRWRGTEAFF. CDR3 nucleotides: TGTGCCTGGAGGTGGCGGGGTACTGAAGCTTTCTTT.

The V call is TRBV11-3, the J call TRBJ1-1; 7 positions agree with TRBD1. The CDR3 consists of 14 residues. The germline V gene encodes CDR1 SGHNT and CDR2 YENEEA. V lost 5 bases, J lost 3 bases, and 6 bases stayed unmatched. The chain's CDR3 is CASSLFGTDTEAFF. The CDR3 nucleotides are TGTGCCAGCAGCCTTTTTGGGACAGACACTGAAGCTTTCTTT.

The chain uses TRBV6-1 and TRBJ1-1; 7 nucleotides line up with TRBD1. J gave up 0 bases and V 1 base, and 5 bases lay outside the gene matches. The germline V gene has CDR1 MNHNS and CDR2 SASEGT. CDR3 length equals 16 residues. The CDR3 protein is CASSEEGAGMNTEAFF. CDR3 sequence (DNA): TGTGCCAGCAGTGAAGAGGGGGCAGGGATGAACACTGAAGCTTTCTTT.

The rearrangement links TRBV30 to TRBJ1-3; TRBD1 aligns across 11 bases. The CDR3 covers 12 residues. The V gene end was trimmed by 6 bases and the J gene end by 9 bases; junction bases not matched to a gene: 4. Germline lookup yields CDR1 GTSNPN and CDR2 SVGIG (reference sequence). The CDR3 DNA follows: TGTGCCTGCGCGGACAGGGGGCTCACCATATATTTT. It yields the protein CACADRGLTIYF.

This clone appeared a few times. The V gene is TRBV30, the J gene TRBJ1-2; no reliable D call. The CDR3 runs to 17 residues. V was clipped by 3 bases and J by 6 bases, with 26 bases between them. CDR1 is GTSNPN and CDR2 is SVGIG in the germline V gene (reference sequence). This chain's CDR3 is CAWRAFRGIGKVDGYTF. The CDR3 nucleotides are TGTGCCTGGAGGGCTTTTCGGGGAATTGGGAAGGTGGATGGCTACACCTTC.

The chain couples TRBV7-9 to TRBJ1-2; D is unresolved. The germline gives CDR1 SEHNR, CDR2 FQNEAQ (reference sequence). The CDR3 consists of 14 residues. The V gene lost 2 bases and the J gene lost 4 bases, with 11 bases spanning the gap. The CDR3 sequence is CASSLPVAGYGYTF. The CDR3 DNA follows: TGTGCCAGCAGCTTACCCGTCGCCGGCTATGGCTACACCTTC.